This paragraph reports one T cell receptor (beta chain). The source of the sample is a study of blood T cell repertoires in COVID-19. TCRdb keeps only in-frame clones here, not all; method: immunoSEQ multiplex PCR. The sample includes around 100,000 clones, approximately 85% of them seen just once. This TCR came from an older woman with COVID-19, enrolled during active disease. The sample was peripheral blood.

CDR3 sequence (DNA): TGTGCCAGCTCGAACACCGGAGGACAGAGCACAGATACGCAGTATTTT. Translated: CASSNTGGQSTDTQYF. V usage is TRBV18 and J usage is TRBJ2-3; maybe TRBD1 (6 bases). V was cut by 6 bases and J by 0 bases, with 16 bases left in between. The germline V gene has CDR1 KGHSH and CDR2 LQKENI. The CDR3 runs 16 residues.